One sample yielded the 17 T cell receptor beta chains listed below, sequenced in a study of OX40 agonist ivuxolimab in advanced cancers. Sequencing was performed with immunoSEQ multiplex PCR; in TCRdb, only in-frame clones are kept and a portion is missing. The data contain 30,000 to 45,000 clones, about 81% of them singletons. The sequencing here drew on CD4+ or CD8+ T cells sorted from blood, taken in a trial of the OX40 agonist ivuxolimab. The origin of the receptors is an adult with an advanced solid tumor such as melanoma, head and neck, liver or kidney cancer.

The chain combines TRBV2 with TRBJ2-7; a weak D match, TRBD2 (5 bases). The CDR3 totals 11 residues. Germline V lookup: CDR1 SNHLY, CDR2 FYNNEI. Trimming cost V 7 bases and J 4 bases, with 8 bases left between them. The CDR3 here is CASNSGYEQYF. The CDR3 nucleotides are TGTGCCAGCAACTCGGGGTACGAGCAGTACTTC.

The chain couples TRBV6-5 to TRBJ2-7; 7 bases fit TRBD2. Germline values: CDR1 MNHEY, CDR2 SVGAGI. The CDR3 totals 11 residues. V trimming: 10 bases; J trimming: 3 bases; junction bases outside the gene matches: 3. The CDR3 region has the DNA TGTGCCACCAGGGAGGGCTACGAGCAGTACTTC. Translation gives CATREGYEQYF.

This chain connects TRBV6-6 to TRBJ2-3; D gene uncertain. The CDR3 is 14 amino acids. Trimming removed 1 base at V and 1 base at J, with 6 bases between. The germline V gene has CDR1 MNHNY and CDR2 SVGAGI (reference sequence). The CDR3 DNA follows: TGTGCCAGCAGTTACTTAGAAGGCACAGATACGCAGTATTTT. Amino acids: CASSYLEGTDTQYF.

This chain links TRBV5-6 with TRBJ1-1, with TRBD1 matching over 7 bases. After removal of 6 bases from V and 4 bases from J, the junction contained 6 bases not matched to a gene. This CDR3 spans 13 amino acids. In germline, CDR1 is SGHDT, CDR2 YYEEEE. The CDR3 protein is CASNRQGSTEAFF. DNA of the CDR3: TGTGCCAGCAACCGACAGGGTAGCACTGAAGCTTTCTTT.

The V and J genes are TRBV6-5 and TRBJ2-7; possibly TRBD1 for D (6 bases). CDR3 length: 15 amino acids. Trimming left V 6 bases short and J 4 bases short, with 19 bases between. CDR1 MNHEY and CDR2 SVGAGI come from the germline V gene. CDR3 DNA: TGTGCCAGCAGCCAGCCAGGGGCCGGATTTTACGAGCAGTACTTC. Its protein is CASSQPGAGFYEQYF.

This sequence joins TRBV2 and TRBJ1-5; a weak D match, TRBD1 (5 bases). This CDR3 comprises 15 residues. Germline V gives CDR1 SNHLY, CDR2 FYNNEI. V was cut by 6 bases and J by 2 bases, with 14 bases left in between. CDR3 sequence: CASSPGDGGNQPQHF. CDR3 DNA: TGTGCCAGCAGCCCCGGGGACGGAGGCAATCAGCCCCAGCATTTT. Together with reference TRBV2 and TRBJ1-5, the CDR3 gives the full variable domain: EPEVTQTPSHQVTQMGQEVILRCVPISNHLYFYWYRQILGQKVEFLVSFYNNEISEKSEIFDDQFSVERPDGSNFTLKIRSTKLEDSAMYFCASSPGDGGNQPQHFGDGTRLSIL.

This clone was recorded a few times. V and J are TRBV19 and TRBJ2-7, with TRBD2 matching 9 bases. The V gene's germline CDR1 is LNHDA and CDR2 SQIVND (reference sequence). Trimming at V came to 8 bases and at J to 4 bases, leaving 12 bases not matched to a gene. This CDR3 is built from 15 residues. CDR3 region: CASGISGGPSYEQYF. CDR3 DNA sequence: TGTGCCAGTGGGATAAGCGGGGGGCCCTCTTACGAGCAGTACTTC.

This clone was observed a few times. The chain links TRBV5-1 to TRBJ1-1; no reliable D call. The germline CDR1 and CDR2 sequences are SGHRS and YFSETQ. Trimming left V 0 bases short and J 6 bases short, with 9 bases between. CDR3 length: 13 amino acids. CDR3 in amino acids: CASSLEPNPEAFF. The CDR3 DNA is TGCGCCAGCAGCTTGGAACCAAACCCTGAAGCTTTCTTT.

V is TRBV28 and J is TRBJ2-5; TRBD2 aligns across 7 bases. Losses at the gene ends were 7 bases for V and 1 base for J; bases not matched to a gene: 9. There are 15 residues in the CDR3. The germline CDR1 and CDR2 sequences are MDHEN and SYDVKM. In DNA, the CDR3 is TGTGCCAGCACTCGGGCAGGGAGGGGCCAAGAGACCCAGTACTTC. Translated, it gives CASTRAGRGQETQYF.

The chain employs TRBV6-5 and TRBJ1-1; TRBD1 is a possible D gene (6 bases). This CDR3 has 13 residues. V gave up 7 bases and J gave up 5 bases, with 14 bases separating them. The germline gives CDR1 MNHEY, CDR2 SVGAGI. CDR3 residues: CASNPRQGTEAFF. The CDR3 DNA sequence: TGTGCCAGCAACCCCCGGCAGGGGACTGAAGCTTTCTTT.

The CDR3: CASSIAGFGYEQYF. The CDR3 bases are TGTGCCAGTAGTATAGCGGGTTTCGGCTACGAGCAGTACTTC. The chain recombines TRBV19 with TRBJ2-7; D is unclear. The CDR3 has 14 residues. Germline V lookup: CDR1 LNHDA, CDR2 SQIVND (reference sequence). Trimming left V 1 base short and J 3 bases short, with 10 bases between.

The V and J genes are TRBV6-5 and TRBJ2-5; 11 nucleotides match TRBD1. V was pared by 9 bases and J by 5 bases, with 11 bases of the junction left unmatched. Germline V gene sequence: CDR1 MNHEY, CDR2 SVGAGI. This CDR3 contains 15 residues. The CDR3 region is CASHSGTGGWETQYF. The CDR3 DNA is TGTGCCAGTCATTCCGGGACAGGGGGATGGGAGACCCAGTACTTC.

This chain uses TRBV28 with TRBJ2-7; 9 bases fit TRBD2. V was pared by 7 bases and J by 11 bases, with 12 bases of the junction left unmatched. This CDR3 has 13 residues. Germline V gene data show CDR1 as MDHEN and CDR2 as SYDVKM. In DNA, the CDR3 is TGTGCCAGCACCAAGGGGACTAGCATCTGGGAGTACTTC. Translating it yields CASTKGTSIWEYF.

The chain joins TRBV9 to TRBJ1-3; D perhaps matches TRBD1 (6 bases). Trimming took off 5 bases at V and 6 bases at J, with 21 bases between the two ends. Germline-derived CDR1 and CDR2 are SGDLS and YYNGEE. The CDR3 has 16 residues. CDR3 region: CASSQNPGQVQNTIYF. The CDR3 DNA reads TGTGCCAGCAGTCAAAATCCGGGACAAGTGCAAAACACCATATATTTT.

CDR3 loop: CASSSWKQASGAFF. The DNA for the CDR3 is TGTGCCAGCAGCTCCTGGAAACAGGCATCTGGGGCTTTCTTT. V is TRBV6-5 and J is TRBJ1-1; D possibly corresponds to TRBD1 (5 bases). Trimming stripped 6 bases from V and 11 bases from J, with 22 bases between. This CDR3 has 14 residues. Looked up from germline, CDR1 is MNHEY and CDR2 is SVGAGI.

V usage is TRBV7-2 and J usage is TRBJ2-5; D call uncertain. The V gene's germline CDR1 is SGHTA and CDR2 FQGNSA. The V end lost 2 bases, the J end lost 8 bases, and 12 bases lay between the germline ends. CDR3 size: 13 residues. CDR3 loop: CASSLSTMSTQYF. DNA for the CDR3: TGTGCCAGCAGCTTAAGCACTATGTCTACCCAGTACTTC.

The chain combines TRBV28 with TRBJ2-2; 8 bases are shared with TRBD1. After removal of 4 bases from V and 2 bases from J, the junction contained 3 bases not matched to a gene. The CDR3 sequence is 15 residues long. Germline V lookup: CDR1 MDHEN, CDR2 SYDVKM. CDR3 region: CASSYRGYNTGELFF. The CDR3 nucleotides read TGTGCCAGCAGTTACAGGGGGTATAACACCGGGGAGCTGTTTTTT.